The clone carrying this TCR beta chain was seen ten or more times. Its antigen is not known. This sample was taken from a study of T cells in Graves' hyperthyroidism and ophthalmopathy. The study's findings and limits: For ophthalmopathy, model prediction preceded onset by a median 6.5 months.

V shed 1 base, J shed 5 bases, and the junction held 8 bases outside the gene matches. Germline CDR1 reads DFQATT; CDR2 reads SNEGSKA (reference sequence). The CDR3 has 16 amino acids. Amplified TCR beta CDR3 regions came from RNA transcripts. The HTBI primer set was used in a first-round RT-PCR of the TCR CDR3. From the multiplex PCR reads, TCRdb called clonotypes with MiXCR, one entry per CDR3 protein. Of hundreds of thousands of distinct CDR3 sequences in the sample, roughly 14% are singletons; the top ten hold 13%. This chain uses TRBV20-1 with TRBJ2-5, with 12 nucleotides matching TRBD2. Specimen: blood. The receptor's source is a young man with Graves' ophthalmopathy. This CDR3 is CSARGLAGGSSETQYF. The DNA of the CDR3 is TGCAGTGCTAGAGGGCTAGCGGGAGGGTCTTCGGAGACCCAGTACTTC.